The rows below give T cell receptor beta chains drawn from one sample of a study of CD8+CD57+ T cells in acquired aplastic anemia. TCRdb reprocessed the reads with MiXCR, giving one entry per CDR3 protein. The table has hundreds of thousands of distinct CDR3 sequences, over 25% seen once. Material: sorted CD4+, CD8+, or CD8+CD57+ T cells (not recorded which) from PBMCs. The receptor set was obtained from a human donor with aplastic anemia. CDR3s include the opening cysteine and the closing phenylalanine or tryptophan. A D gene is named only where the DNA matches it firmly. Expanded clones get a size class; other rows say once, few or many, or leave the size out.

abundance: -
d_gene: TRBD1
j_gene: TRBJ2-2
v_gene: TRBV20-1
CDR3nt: TGCAGTGCTCGACAGGGCGCGAACACCGGGGAGCTGTTTTTT
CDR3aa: CSARQGANTGELFF

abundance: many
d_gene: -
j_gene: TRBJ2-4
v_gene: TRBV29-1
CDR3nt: TGCAGCGTTAGGGTTGTAGCCAAAAACATTCAGTACTTC
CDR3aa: CSVRVVAKNIQYF

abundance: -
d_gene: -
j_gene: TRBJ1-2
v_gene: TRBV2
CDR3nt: TGTGCCAGCAGCCCCGGGTCTCCCTTTAACTATGGCTACACCTTC
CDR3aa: CASSPGSPFNYGYTF

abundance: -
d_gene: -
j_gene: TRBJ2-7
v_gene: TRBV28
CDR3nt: TGTGCCAGCAGTCATACGTTGGGGGAGCAGTACTTC
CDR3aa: CASSHTLGEQYF

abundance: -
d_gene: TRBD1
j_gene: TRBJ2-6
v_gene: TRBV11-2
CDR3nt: TGTGCCAGCAGCACGGCGACAGGGGTCAGAGGGGCCAACGTCCTGACTTTC
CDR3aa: CASSTATGVRGANVLTF

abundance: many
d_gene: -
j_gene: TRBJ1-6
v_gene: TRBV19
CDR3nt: TGTGCCAGTAGCACGGAACTCGGTTCACCCCTCCACTTT
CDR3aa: CASSTELGSPLHF

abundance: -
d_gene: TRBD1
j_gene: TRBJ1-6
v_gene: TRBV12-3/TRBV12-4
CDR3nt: TGTGCCAGCAGTGAAGGGGGCGTCGATTCACCCCTCCGCTTT
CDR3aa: CASSEGGVDSPLRF

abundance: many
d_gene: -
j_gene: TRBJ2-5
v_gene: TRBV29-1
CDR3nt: TGCAGCGCCCTATCAGGGCCGGAGACCCAGTACTTC
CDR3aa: CSALSGPETQYF

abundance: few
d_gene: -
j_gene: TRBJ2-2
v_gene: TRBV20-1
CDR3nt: TGCAGTGCTGCAAACGGGAACACCGGGGAGCTGTTTTTT
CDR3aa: CSAANGNTGELFF

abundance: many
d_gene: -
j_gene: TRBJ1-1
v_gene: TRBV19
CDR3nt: TGTGCCTCTCGGGAGGCCACTGAAGCTTTCTTT
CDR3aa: CASREATEAFF

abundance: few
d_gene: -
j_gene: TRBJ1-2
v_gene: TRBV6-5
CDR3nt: TGTGCCAGCAGTTACCCCGAGCAATCGGGGGACTATGGCTACACCTTC
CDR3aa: CASSYPEQSGDYGYTF

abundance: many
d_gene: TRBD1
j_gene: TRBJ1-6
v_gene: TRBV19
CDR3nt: TGTGCCAGTAGGATACAGGGGCGCTATAATTCACCCCTCCACTTT
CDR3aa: CASRIQGRYNSPLHF

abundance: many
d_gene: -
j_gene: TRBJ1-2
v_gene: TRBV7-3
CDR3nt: TGTGCCAGCAGCTTAGGGGGTAGATATGGCTACACCTTC
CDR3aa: CASSLGGRYGYTF

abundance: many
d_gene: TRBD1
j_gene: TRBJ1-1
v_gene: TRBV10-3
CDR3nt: TGTGCCATCAGTGACCCCGGGGGGACAGTTTGGAACACTGAAGCTTTCTTT
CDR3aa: CAISDPGGTVWNTEAFF

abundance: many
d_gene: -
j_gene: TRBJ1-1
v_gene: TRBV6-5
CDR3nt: TGTGCCAGCAGTTTCAGTGGGGTCACTGAAGCTTTCTTT
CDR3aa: CASSFSGVTEAFF

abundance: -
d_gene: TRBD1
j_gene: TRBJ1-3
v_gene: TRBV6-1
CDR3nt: TGTGCCAGCAGGTCCGGGACAGAAATTGGAAACACCATATATTTT
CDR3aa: CASRSGTEIGNTIYF

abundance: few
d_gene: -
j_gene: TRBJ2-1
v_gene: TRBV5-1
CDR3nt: TGCGCCAGCAGCTTGGAAAACAATGAGCAGTTCTTC
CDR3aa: CASSLENNEQFF

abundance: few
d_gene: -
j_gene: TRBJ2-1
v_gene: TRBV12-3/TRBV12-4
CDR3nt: TGTGCCAGCACGCTGGCCGCTACCGAGCAGTTCTTC
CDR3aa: CASTLAATEQFF

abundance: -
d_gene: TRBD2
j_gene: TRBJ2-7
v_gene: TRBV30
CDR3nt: TGTGCCTGGAGTGGTAGGACTAGCCGCGAGCAGTACTTC
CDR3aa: CAWSGRTSREQYF

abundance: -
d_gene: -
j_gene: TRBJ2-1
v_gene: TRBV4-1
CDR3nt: TGCGCCAGCAGCCTTCATGAGCAGTTCTTC
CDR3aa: CASSLHEQFF

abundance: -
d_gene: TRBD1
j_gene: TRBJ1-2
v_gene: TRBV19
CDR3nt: TGTGCCAGTAGTATTACAGGGGACATAGGTGGGGAAATCTATGGCTACACCTTC
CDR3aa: CASSITGDIGGEIYGYTF

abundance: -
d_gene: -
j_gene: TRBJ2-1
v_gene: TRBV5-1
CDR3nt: TGCGCCAGCACCCTGGGCTCCAGCTATCATGAGCAGTTCTTC
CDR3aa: CASTLGSSYHEQFF

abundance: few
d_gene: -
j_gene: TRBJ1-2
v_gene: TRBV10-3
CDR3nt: TGTGCCAGCACGGATTCGGGGAGCTACTATGGCTACACCTTC
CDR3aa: CASTDSGSYYGYTF

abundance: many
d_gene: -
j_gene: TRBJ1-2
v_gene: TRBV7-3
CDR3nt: TGTGCCAGCAGCCCTGCCGGATTTGACTATGGCTACACCTTC
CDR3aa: CASSPAGFDYGYTF

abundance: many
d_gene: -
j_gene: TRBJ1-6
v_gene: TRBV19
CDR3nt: TGTGCCAGTAGGGTGACAGGCAATAATTCACCCCTCCACTTT
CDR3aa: CASRVTGNNSPLHF

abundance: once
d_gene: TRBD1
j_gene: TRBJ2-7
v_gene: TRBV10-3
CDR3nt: TGTGCCATCAGCGGGACAGGGGATACCTACGAGCAGTACTTC
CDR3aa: CAISGTGDTYEQYF

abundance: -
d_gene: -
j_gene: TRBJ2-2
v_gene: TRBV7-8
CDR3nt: TGTGCCAGCACCCCCCAGAGACTAGTAAGGACCGGGGAGCTGTTTTTT
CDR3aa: CASTPQRLVRTGELFF

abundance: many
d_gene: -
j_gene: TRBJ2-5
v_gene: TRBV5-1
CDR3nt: TGCGCCAGCAGCTACGAAGAGACCCAGTACTTC
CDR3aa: CASSYEETQYF

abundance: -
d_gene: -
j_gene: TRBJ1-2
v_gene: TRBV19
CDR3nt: TGTGCCAGTAGTATTCAGAGCAATGGCTACACCTTC
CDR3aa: CASSIQSNGYTF

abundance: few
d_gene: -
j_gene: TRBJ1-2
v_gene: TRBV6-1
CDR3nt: TGTGCCAGCAGTGGGCGGGGGTTAGAGGGCTACACCTTC
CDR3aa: CASSGRGLEGYTF

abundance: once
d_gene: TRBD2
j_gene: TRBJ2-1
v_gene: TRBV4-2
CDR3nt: TGTGCCAGCAGCCTTTATTTCGGGACGCGGGAGGGCCTGGACAATGAGCAGTTCTTC
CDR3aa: CASSLYFGTREGLDNEQFF

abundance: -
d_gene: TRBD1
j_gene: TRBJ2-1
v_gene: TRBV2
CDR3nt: TGTGCCAGCAGGGACAGGGGGCGGAATGAGCAGTTCTTC
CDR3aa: CASRDRGRNEQFF

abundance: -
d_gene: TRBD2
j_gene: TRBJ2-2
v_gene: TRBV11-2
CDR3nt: TGTGCCAGCACCCGTAGCGGGGGGGCTTACACCGGGGAGCTGTTTTTT
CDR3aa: CASTRSGGAYTGELFF

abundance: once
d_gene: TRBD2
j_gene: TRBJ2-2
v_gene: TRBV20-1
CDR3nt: TGCAGTGCTAGAGATCAAGGGCGGGGGATCGAGGAGCTGTTTTTT
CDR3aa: CSARDQGRGIEELFF

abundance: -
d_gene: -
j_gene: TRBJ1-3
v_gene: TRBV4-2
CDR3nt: TGTGCCAGCAGCCAAGAAAGCTCTGGAAACACCATATATTTT
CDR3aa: CASSQESSGNTIYF

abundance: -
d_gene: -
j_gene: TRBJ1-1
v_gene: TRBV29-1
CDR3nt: TGCAGCGTCACATTACTTGAAGCTTTCTTT
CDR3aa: CSVTLLEAFF

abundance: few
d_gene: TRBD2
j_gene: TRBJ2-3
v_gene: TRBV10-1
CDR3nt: TGCGCCAGCAGTGAGTCGGGACTAGATGAGCAGTATTTT
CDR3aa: CASSESGLDEQYF

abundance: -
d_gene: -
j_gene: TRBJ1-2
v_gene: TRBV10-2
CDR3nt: TGCGCCAGCAGCCCCGGTGCGTCCTCCTATGGCTACACCTTC
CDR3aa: CASSPGASSYGYTF

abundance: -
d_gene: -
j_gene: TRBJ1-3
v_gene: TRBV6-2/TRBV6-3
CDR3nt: TGTGCCAGCAGTTACGACGGAGACTCTGGAAACACCATATATTTT
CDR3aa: CASSYDGDSGNTIYF

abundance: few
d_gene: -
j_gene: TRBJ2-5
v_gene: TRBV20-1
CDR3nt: TGCAGTGCCACATATCCAGCCATCCAAGAGACCCAGTACTTC
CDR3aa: CSATYPAIQETQYF

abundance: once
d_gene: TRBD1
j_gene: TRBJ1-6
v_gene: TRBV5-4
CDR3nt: TGTGCCAGCAGCTCCGGGACAGGGGGGTTTTCCTCCTATAATTCACCCCTCCACTTT
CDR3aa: CASSSGTGGFSSYNSPLHF

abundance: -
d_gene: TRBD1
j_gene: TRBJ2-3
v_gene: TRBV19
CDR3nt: TGTGCCAGTAGCAGGGGGACAGGGGGCCTCTCAGATACGCAGTATTTT
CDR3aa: CASSRGTGGLSDTQYF

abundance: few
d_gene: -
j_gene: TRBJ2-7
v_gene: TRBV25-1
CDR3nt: TGTGCCAGCAGCTTCGGTGGCAGGGGGTGGGGAGGCTACGAGCAGTACTTC
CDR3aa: CASSFGGRGWGGYEQYF

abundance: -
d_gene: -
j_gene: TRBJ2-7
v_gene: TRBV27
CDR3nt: TGTGCCAGCAGTCGGGGTCCGGGTTTCTACGAGCAGTACTTC
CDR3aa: CASSRGPGFYEQYF

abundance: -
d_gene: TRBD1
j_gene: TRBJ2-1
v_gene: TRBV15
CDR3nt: TGTGCCACCGCGACAGGGGTGAGGAATGAGCAGTTCTTC
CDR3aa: CATATGVRNEQFF

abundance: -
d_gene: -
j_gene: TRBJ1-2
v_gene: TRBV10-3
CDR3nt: TGTGCCATCAGGGAGCCACCAATGGGCGAATTGAACTATGGCTACACCTTC
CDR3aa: CAIREPPMGELNYGYTF

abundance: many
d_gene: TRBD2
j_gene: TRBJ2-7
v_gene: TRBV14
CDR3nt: TGTGCCAGCAGCCTAGCGGGAGTACTCTACGAGCAGTACTTC
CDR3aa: CASSLAGVLYEQYF